These 20 T cell receptor beta chains originate from one sample sequenced in a study of shared clonotypes between healthy human individuals. Here immunoSEQ multiplex PCR was the method, and the copy in TCRdb shows in-frame clones only, minus some. The sample consists of 1,500,000 or so clones, more than 95% of them appearing once. Sequences were obtained from naive CD4+ T cells sorted from blood. The sample's subset: CD45RA+ positively selected. The receptors shown here come from a man aged 25-40 years in good health.

The chain joins TRBV28 to TRBJ1-5; tentatively, D is TRBD1 (6 bases). Germline CDR1 MDHEN, CDR2 SYDVKM. The CDR3 is 16 amino acids. Deletions cut 3 bases from V and 6 bases from J, with 18 bases between. In DNA form, the CDR3 reads TGTGCCAGCAGTTTTCGGGGGGCCCTAGGGGGTCAGCCCCAGCATTTT. Encoded protein: CASSFRGALGGQPQHF.

V is TRBV7-6 and J is TRBJ2-1; D not resolved. CDR1 is SGHVS, CDR2 FNYEAQ, per germline. The CDR3 contains 17 residues. V lost 2 bases to trimming and J lost 7 bases, with 21 bases between them. For the CDR3, the DNA is TGTGCCAGCAGCTTAAGGGCCATGGCTCCCGGATCAAATGAGCAGTTCTTC. Translated, it gives CASSLRAMAPGSNEQFF. Full variable domain (remainder filled in from reference TRBV7-6 and TRBJ2-1): GAGVSQSPRYKVTKRGQDVALRCDPISGHVSLYWYRQALGQGPEFLTYFNYEAQQDKSGLPNDRFSAERPEGSISTLTIQRTEQRDSAMYRCASSLRAMAPGSNEQFFGPGTRLTVL.

V and J are TRBV27 and TRBJ2-1; D is possibly TRBD2 (5 bases). The CDR3 covers 16 residues. CDR1 is MNHEY, CDR2 SMNVEV, per germline (reference sequence). V gave up 3 bases and J gave up 2 bases, with 14 bases separating them. CDR3: CASSFASSPPYNEQFF. Here the CDR3 DNA reads TGTGCCAGCAGTTTTGCATCTAGCCCTCCCTACAATGAGCAGTTCTTC.

The chain uses TRBV28 and TRBJ2-5; D gene unclear. The germline V gene has CDR1 MDHEN and CDR2 SYDVKM. This CDR3 has 12 amino acids. Trimming took 6 bases from V and 5 from J, leaving 10 bases between them. CDR3 amino acids: CASRTPFETQYF. The CDR3 DNA reads TGTGCCAGCAGGACCCCATTTGAGACCCAGTACTTC.

The chain is built from TRBV7-8 and TRBJ2-1; TRBD2 is a possible D gene (5 bases). CDR3 size: 15 residues. Germline-derived CDR1 and CDR2 are SGHVS and FQNEAQ. V was shortened by 1 base and J by 0 bases, with 7 bases between the two germline ends. CDR3 residues: CASSLVARSYNEQFF. The CDR3 DNA is TGTGCCAGCAGCTTAGTAGCGCGCTCCTACAATGAGCAGTTCTTC.

The chain links TRBV5-6 to TRBJ2-3; 9 nucleotides align to TRBD2. The V gene end was trimmed by 3 bases and the J gene end by 4 bases; junction bases not matched to a gene: 6. Germline CDR1 and CDR2: SGHDT and YYEEEE. CDR3 size: 15 residues. CDR3 coding DNA: TGTGCCAGCAGCTCGGTAGCGGGAGTAGCAGATACGCAGTATTTT. As protein: CASSSVAGVADTQYF.

The chain uses TRBV25-1 and TRBJ2-7, with 8 bases matching TRBD2. Germline V lookup: CDR1 MGHDK, CDR2 SYGVNS. The CDR3 extends over 16 amino acids. J was trimmed by 5 bases and V by 3 bases; bases with no gene match: 12. CDR3 nucleotide sequence: TGTGCCAGCAGTGACGCCGGGAGGGGGATCCTCCACGAGCAGTACTTC. The encoded protein is CASSDAGRGILHEQYF.

CDR3 amino acids: CASSTIWDTEAFF. The CDR3 DNA reads as TGTGCCAGCAGCACTATTTGGGACACTGAAGCTTTCTTT. This chain uses TRBV7-2 with TRBJ1-1; D unresolved. This CDR3 spans 13 amino acids. Germline V CDR1 and CDR2: SGHTA, FQGNSA. Trimming cost V 5 bases and J 3 bases, with 10 bases left between them.

Remarks on this clone: Other nucleotide sequences in the sample specify the same CDR3. This chain links TRBV5-1 with TRBJ2-7; possibly TRBD2 for D (6 bases). Looked up from germline, CDR1 is SGHRS and CDR2 is YFSETQ. The V gene lost 0 bases and the J gene lost 2 bases, with 12 bases spanning the gap. The CDR3 extends over 15 amino acids. CDR3 residues: CASSLDGGPTYEQYF. The DNA of the CDR3 is TGCGCCAGCAGCTTGGACGGAGGGCCCACCTACGAGCAGTACTTC.

The V call is TRBV6-5, the J call TRBJ1-5; D gene ambiguous. This CDR3 spans 15 amino acids. Germline lookup yields CDR1 MNHEY and CDR2 SVGAGI. V lost 4 bases and J 3 bases, leaving 13 bases between the germline ends. CDR3 loop: CASSSTRAVNQPQHF. The CDR3 DNA reads as TGTGCCAGCAGTTCCACCCGGGCGGTCAATCAGCCCCAGCATTTT.

This chain joins TRBV4-2 and TRBJ2-3; 7 nucleotides align to TRBD2. This CDR3 spans 13 amino acids. Germline CDR1 is LGHNA and CDR2 is YNFKEQ. Trimming at V came to 5 bases and at J to 4 bases, leaving 3 bases not matched to a gene. The CDR3 protein is CASSSRGADTQYF. CDR3 bases: TGTGCCAGCAGCTCACGGGGGGCAGATACGCAGTATTTT.

This sequence joins TRBV27 and TRBJ2-5, with TRBD2 matching over 10 bases. This CDR3 contains 17 residues. Germline V CDR1 and CDR2: MNHEY, SMNVEV (reference sequence). V dropped 6 bases and J dropped 9; count of bases not matched to a gene: 19. The CDR3 protein is CASSYTVQAGGVEAQYF. CDR3 sequence (DNA): TGTGCCAGCAGCTACACCGTTCAAGCGGGAGGGGTCGAGGCCCAGTACTTC.

V gene TRBV9 combines with J gene TRBJ2-2; D is perhaps TRBD1 or TRBD2 (5 bases each). The CDR3 is 15 residues long. V was pared by 4 bases and J by 8 bases, with 18 bases between. The V gene's germline CDR1 is SGDLS and CDR2 YYNGEE. Written as DNA, the CDR3 is TGTGCCAGCAGCTCCGGGACGGCCTTCCCTGGGGAGCTGTTTTTT. Amino acids: CASSSGTAFPGELFF.

The chain joins TRBV11-2 to TRBJ2-1; D perhaps matches TRBD2 (6 bases). V was cut by 4 bases and J by 7 bases, with 11 bases left in between. The CDR3 is made up of 13 amino acids. From germline, CDR1 is SGHAT and CDR2 FQNNGV. The CDR3 here is CASSYGAGNEQFF. The DNA of the CDR3 is TGTGCCAGCAGCTACGGGGCGGGGAATGAGCAGTTCTTC. Looking up the rest from reference TRBV11-2 and TRBJ2-1 gives the full variable domain: EAGVAQSPRYKIIEKRQSVAFWCNPISGHATLYWYQQILGQGPKLLIQFQNNGVVDDSQLPKDRFSAERLKGVDSTLKIQPAKLEDSAVYLCASSYGAGNEQFFGPGTRLTVL.

The CDR3 nucleotides read TGCGCCAGCAGTGAGGGGACAGGGCGAAGCGAGCAGTACTTC. Protein sequence: CASSEGTGRSEQYF. The chain links TRBV10-1 to TRBJ2-7; TRBD1 agrees at 9 bases. Trimming removed 2 bases from V and 6 bases from J; junction bases left unmatched: 5. Germline V gene lookup returns CDR1 WNHNN and CDR2 SYGVQD (reference sequence). The CDR3 has 14 residues.

The chain carries TRBV12-5 and TRBJ2-3; 8 bases map to TRBD1. The CDR3 is 15 residues long. The germline V gene encodes CDR1 LGHNT and CDR2 FRNRAP. V gave up 6 bases and J gave up 1 base; unmatched junction bases: 6. CDR3 coding DNA: TGTGCTAGTGGCCGTGGACAGGGAGGCACAGATACGCAGTATTTT. Protein sequence: CASGRGQGGTDTQYF.

V gene TRBV9 combines with J gene TRBJ2-2; TRBD1 might be the D (6 bases). The germline V and J ends were trimmed by 0 bases and 6 bases, with 12 bases remaining between them. Germline CDR1 reads SGDLS; CDR2 reads YYNGEE. This CDR3 region has 15 residues. This CDR3 is CASSVAMGAPGELFF. Here the CDR3 DNA reads TGTGCCAGCAGCGTAGCTATGGGGGCCCCCGGGGAGCTGTTTTTT.

In DNA form, the CDR3 reads TGCGCCAGCAGCTTGACCTTAGGCAGGGGAGGAAGTGGGGCCAACGTCCTGACTTTC. Its translation: CASSLTLGRGGSGANVLTF. The chain has TRBV5-1 and TRBJ2-6; possibly TRBD1 or TRBD2 for D (6 bases each). Trimming removed 1 base at V and 3 bases at J, with 20 bases between. Germline V CDR1 and CDR2: SGHRS, YFSETQ. CDR3 length: 19 amino acids. Looking up the rest from reference TRBV5-1 and TRBJ2-6 gives the full variable domain: KAGVTQTPRYLIKTRGQQVTLSCSPISGHRSVSWYQQTPGQGLQFLFEYFSETQRNKGNFPGRFSGRQFSNSRSEMNVSTLELGDSALYLCASSLTLGRGGSGANVLTFGAGSRLTVL.

In DNA, the CDR3 is TGTGCCAGTATTTCCCCGGACAGTCCGTATACTGAAGCTTTCTTT. Translated, it gives CASISPDSPYTEAFF. The chain is built from TRBV19 and TRBJ1-1, with D possibly TRBD1 on 6 matching bases. CDR1 and CDR2 (germline): LNHDA, SQIVND (reference sequence). The CDR3 loop spans 15 amino acids. Trimming shortened V by 7 bases and J by 5 bases, and 20 bases separated the two germline ends.

The chain employs TRBV2 and TRBJ1-4; tentative D call: TRBD1 (5 bases). The germline CDR1 and CDR2 sequences are SNHLY and FYNNEI. CDR3 length equals 18 residues. Trimming cost V 2 bases and J 7 bases, with 23 bases left between them. The CDR3 sequence is CASSESMEAGRVREKLFF. Here the CDR3 DNA reads TGTGCCAGCAGTGAATCGATGGAGGCGGGCAGGGTTCGTGAAAAACTGTTTTTT.